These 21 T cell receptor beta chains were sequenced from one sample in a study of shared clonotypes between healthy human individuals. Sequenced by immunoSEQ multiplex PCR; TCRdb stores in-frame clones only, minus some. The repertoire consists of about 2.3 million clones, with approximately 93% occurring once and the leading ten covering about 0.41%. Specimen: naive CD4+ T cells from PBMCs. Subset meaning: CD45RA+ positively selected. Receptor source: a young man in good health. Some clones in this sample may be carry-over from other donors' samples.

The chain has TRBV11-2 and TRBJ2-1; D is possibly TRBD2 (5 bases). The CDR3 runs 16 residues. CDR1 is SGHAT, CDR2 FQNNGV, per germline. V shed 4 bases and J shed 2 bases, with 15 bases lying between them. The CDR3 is CASSSYVGETYNEQFF. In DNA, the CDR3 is TGTGCCAGCAGCTCCTATGTGGGAGAAACCTACAATGAGCAGTTCTTC.

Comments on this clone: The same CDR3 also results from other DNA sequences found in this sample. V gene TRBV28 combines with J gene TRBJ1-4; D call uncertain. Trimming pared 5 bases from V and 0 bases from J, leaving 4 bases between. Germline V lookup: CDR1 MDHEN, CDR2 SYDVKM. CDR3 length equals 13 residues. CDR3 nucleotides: TGTGCCAGCAGTCCCCCAACTAATGAAAAACTGTTTTTT. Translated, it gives CASSPPTNEKLFF.

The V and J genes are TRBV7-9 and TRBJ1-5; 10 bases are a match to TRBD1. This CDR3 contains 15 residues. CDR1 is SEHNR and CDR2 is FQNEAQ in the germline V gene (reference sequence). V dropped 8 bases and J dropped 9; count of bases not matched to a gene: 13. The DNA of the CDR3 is TGTGCCAGCGGCCCCGGACAGGGGGGGTCGGGGCCCCAGCATTTT. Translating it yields CASGPGQGGSGPQHF.

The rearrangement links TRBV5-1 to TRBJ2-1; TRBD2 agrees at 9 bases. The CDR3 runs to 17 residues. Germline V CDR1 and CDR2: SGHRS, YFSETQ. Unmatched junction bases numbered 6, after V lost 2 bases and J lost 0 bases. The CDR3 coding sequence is TGCGCCAGCAGCTTAGTCACTAGCGGGCGCTCCTACAATGAGCAGTTCTTC. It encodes CASSLVTSGRSYNEQFF.

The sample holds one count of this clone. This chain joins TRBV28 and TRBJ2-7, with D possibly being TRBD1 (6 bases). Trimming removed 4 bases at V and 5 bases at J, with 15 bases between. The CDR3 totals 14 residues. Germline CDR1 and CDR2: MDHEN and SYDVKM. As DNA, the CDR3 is TGTGCCAGCAGTTCCATTCGACAGGTCCACGAGCAGTACTTC. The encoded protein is CASSSIRQVHEQYF.

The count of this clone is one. CDR3 protein: CASSYGVGDSNQPQHF. In DNA form, the CDR3 reads TGTGCCAGCAGTTACGGGGTCGGGGACAGCAATCAGCCCCAGCATTTT. The chain carries TRBV6-6 and TRBJ1-5; D may be TRBD1 (5 bases). CDR3 length: 16 amino acids. Trimming left V 2 bases short and J 1 base short, with 12 bases between. The V gene's germline CDR1 is MNHNY and CDR2 SVGAGI (reference sequence).

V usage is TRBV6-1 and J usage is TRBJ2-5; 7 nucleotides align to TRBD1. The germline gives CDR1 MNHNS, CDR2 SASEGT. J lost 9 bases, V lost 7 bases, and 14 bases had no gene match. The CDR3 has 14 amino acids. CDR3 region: CASKDRALIMAQYF. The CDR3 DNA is TGTGCCAGCAAAGACAGGGCCCTTATTATGGCCCAGTACTTC.

This CDR3 is CASSLMPLRGDNEQFF. CDR3 nucleotides: TGTGCCAGCAGCTTAATGCCCCTCAGGGGTGACAATGAGCAGTTCTTC. The chain employs TRBV7-3 and TRBJ2-1, with D possibly matching TRBD1 (6 bases). The CDR3 extends over 16 amino acids. Trimming left V 1 base short and J 5 bases short, with 15 bases between. Germline assignment: CDR1 SGHTA and CDR2 FQGTGA. The variable domain in full, completed from reference TRBV7-3 and TRBJ2-1, reads GAGVSQTPSNKVTEKGKYVELRCDPISGHTALYWYRQSLGQGPEFLIYFQGTGAADDSGLPNDRFFAVRPEGSVSTLKIQRTERGDSAVYLCASSLMPLRGDNEQFFGPGTRLTVL.

The CDR3, as DNA: TGTGCCAGCAGCCAACGGCGAGCGGGAGGGCGGACAGATACGCAGTATTTT. This gives the protein CASSQRRAGGRTDTQYF. The V and J genes are TRBV14 and TRBJ2-3; 10 bases fit TRBD2. The CDR3 loop spans 17 amino acids. Per the germline V gene, CDR1 is SGHDN and CDR2 is FVKESK. The V gene end was trimmed by 2 bases and the J gene end by 3 bases; junction bases not matched to a gene: 8.

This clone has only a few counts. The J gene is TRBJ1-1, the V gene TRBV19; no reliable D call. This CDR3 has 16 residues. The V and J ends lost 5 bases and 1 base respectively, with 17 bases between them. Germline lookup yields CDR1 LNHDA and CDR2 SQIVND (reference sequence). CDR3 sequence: CASSAKPWAWNTEAFF. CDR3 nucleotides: TGTGCCAGTAGTGCCAAGCCTTGGGCGTGGAACACTGAAGCTTTCTTT.

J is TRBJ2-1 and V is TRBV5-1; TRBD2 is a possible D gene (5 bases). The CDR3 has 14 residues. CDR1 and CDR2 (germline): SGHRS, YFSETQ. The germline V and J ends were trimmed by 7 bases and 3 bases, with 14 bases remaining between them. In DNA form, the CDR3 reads TGCGCCAGCGCACGAGGGCGGGTCTACAATGAGCAGTTCTTC. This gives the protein CASARGRVYNEQFF.

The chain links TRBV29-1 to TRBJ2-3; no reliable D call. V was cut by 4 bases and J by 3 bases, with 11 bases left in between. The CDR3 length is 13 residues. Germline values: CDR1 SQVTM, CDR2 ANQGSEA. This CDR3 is CSVGMVLTDTQYF. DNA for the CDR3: TGCAGCGTTGGGATGGTGTTAACAGATACGCAGTATTTT.

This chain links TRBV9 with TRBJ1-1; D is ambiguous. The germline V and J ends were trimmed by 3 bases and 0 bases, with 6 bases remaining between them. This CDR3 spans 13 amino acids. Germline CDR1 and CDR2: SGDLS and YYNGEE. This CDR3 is CASSEHMNTEAFF. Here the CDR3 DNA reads TGTGCCAGCAGCGAACATATGAACACTGAAGCTTTCTTT. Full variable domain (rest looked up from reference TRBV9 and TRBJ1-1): DSGVTQTPKHLITATGQRVTLRCSPRSGDLSVYWYQQSLDQGLQFLIQYYNGEERAKGNILERFSAQQFPDLHSELNLSSLELGDSALYFCASSEHMNTEAFFGQGTRLTVV.

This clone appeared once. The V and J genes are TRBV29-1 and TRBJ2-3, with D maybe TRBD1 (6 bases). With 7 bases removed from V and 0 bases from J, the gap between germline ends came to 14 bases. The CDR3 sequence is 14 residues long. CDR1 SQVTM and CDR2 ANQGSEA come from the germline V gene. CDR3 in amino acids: CSAARGTSTDTQYF. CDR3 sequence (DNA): TGCAGCGCCGCCAGGGGAACTAGCACAGATACGCAGTATTTT.

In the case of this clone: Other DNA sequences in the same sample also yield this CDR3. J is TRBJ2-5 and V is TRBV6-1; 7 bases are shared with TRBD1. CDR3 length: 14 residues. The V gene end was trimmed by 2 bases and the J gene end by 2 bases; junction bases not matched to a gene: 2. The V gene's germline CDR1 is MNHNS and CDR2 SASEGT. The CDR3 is CASSETGVQETQYF. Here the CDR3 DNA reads TGTGCCAGCAGTGAAACAGGGGTTCAAGAGACCCAGTACTTC.

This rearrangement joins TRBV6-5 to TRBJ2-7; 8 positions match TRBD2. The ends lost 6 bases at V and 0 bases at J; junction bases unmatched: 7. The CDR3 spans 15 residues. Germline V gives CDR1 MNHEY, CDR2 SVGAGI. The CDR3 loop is CASRSSGTSSYEQYF. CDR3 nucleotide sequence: TGTGCCAGCAGAAGTAGCGGGACAAGCTCCTACGAGCAGTACTTC.

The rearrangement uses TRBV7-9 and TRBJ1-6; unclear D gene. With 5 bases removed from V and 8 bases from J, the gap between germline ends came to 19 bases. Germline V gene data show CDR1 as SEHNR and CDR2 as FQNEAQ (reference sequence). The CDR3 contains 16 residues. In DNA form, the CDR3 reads TGTGCCAGCAGCCTCCCAGGACGCCGGCAATATTCACCCCTCCACTTT. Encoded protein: CASSLPGRRQYSPLHF.

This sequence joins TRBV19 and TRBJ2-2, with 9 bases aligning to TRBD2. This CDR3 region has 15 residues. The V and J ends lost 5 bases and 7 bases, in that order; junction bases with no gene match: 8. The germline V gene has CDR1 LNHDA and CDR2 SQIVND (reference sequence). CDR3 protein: CASSPPAGGGGELFF. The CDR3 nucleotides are TGTGCCAGTAGTCCCCCAGCGGGAGGTGGCGGGGAGCTGTTTTTT.

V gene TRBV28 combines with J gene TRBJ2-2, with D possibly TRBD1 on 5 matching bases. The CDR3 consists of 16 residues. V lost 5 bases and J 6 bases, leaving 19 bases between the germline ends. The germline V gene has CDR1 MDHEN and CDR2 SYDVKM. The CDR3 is CASSPAFRVLAGELFF. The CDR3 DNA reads TGTGCCAGCAGTCCCGCGTTCAGGGTTCTGGCCGGGGAGCTGTTTTTT. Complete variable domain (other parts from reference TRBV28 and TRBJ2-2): DVKVTQSSRYLVKRTGEKVFLECVQDMDHENMFWYRQDPGLGLRLIYFSYDVKMKEKGDIPEGYSVSREKKERFSLILESASTNQTSMYLCASSPAFRVLAGELFFGEGSRLTVL.

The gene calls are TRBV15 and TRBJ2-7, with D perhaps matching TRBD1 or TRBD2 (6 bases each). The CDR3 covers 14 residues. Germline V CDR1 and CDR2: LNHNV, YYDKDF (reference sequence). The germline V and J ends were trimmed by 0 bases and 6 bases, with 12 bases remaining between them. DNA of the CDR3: TGTGCCACCAGCAGAGATCCGGGGGCAGGCGAGCAGTACTTC. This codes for CATSRDPGAGEQYF.

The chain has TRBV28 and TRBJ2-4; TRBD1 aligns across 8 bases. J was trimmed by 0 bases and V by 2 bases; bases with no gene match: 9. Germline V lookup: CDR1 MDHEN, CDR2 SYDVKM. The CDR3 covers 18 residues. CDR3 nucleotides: TGTGCCAGCAGTTTAAGGGACAGGACCGACTTAGCCAAAAACATTCAGTACTTC. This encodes CASSLRDRTDLAKNIQYF. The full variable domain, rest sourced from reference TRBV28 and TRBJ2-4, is DVKVTQSSRYLVKRTGEKVFLECVQDMDHENMFWYRQDPGLGLRLIYFSYDVKMKEKGDIPEGYSVSREKKERFSLILESASTNQTSMYLCASSLRDRTDLAKNIQYFGAGTRLSVL.